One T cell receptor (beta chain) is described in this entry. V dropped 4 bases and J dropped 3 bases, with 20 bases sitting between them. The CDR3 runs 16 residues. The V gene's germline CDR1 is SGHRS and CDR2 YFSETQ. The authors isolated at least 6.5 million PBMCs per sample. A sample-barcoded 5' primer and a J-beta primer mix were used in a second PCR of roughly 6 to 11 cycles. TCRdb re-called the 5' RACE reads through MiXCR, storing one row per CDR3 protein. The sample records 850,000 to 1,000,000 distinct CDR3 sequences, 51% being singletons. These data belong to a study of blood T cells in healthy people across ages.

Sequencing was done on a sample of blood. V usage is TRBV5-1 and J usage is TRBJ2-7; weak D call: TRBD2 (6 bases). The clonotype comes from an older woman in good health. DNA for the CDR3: TGCGCCAGCAGCCCCGGAGTTGCGGGATATTTCTACGAGCAGTACTTC. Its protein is CASSPGVAGYFYEQYF. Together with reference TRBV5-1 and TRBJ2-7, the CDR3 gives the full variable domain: KAGVTQTPRYLIKTRGQQVTLSCSPISGHRSVSWYQQTPGQGLQFLFEYFSETQRNKGNFPGRFSGRQFSNSRSEMNVSTLELGDSALYLCASSPGVAGYFYEQYFGPGTRLTVT.